This TCR beta chain was obtained from a study of blood T cells in healthy people across ages. A second PCR of about 7 to 11 cycles used a sample-barcoded 5' primer and a J-beta primer mix. Every cDNA molecule bore a tag from a template-switch adaptor containing 12 random nucleotides. In TCRdb, the 5' RACE reads were re-called with MiXCR into one record per CDR3 protein. The sample carries around 1,900,000 distinct CDR3 sequences, about 39% recorded once. CDR3 size: 15 residues. V gave up 0 bases and J gave up 3 bases, with 12 bases separating them. What was sequenced was blood. The J gene is TRBJ2-7, the V gene TRBV12-3 or TRBV12-4; possible D gene TRBD1, 6 bases. This clonotype was sampled from a human donor in good health. As DNA, the CDR3 is TGTGCCAGCAGTTTAGCGACAGGCTTCGACTACGAGCAGTACTTC. Its translation is CASSLATGFDYEQYF.